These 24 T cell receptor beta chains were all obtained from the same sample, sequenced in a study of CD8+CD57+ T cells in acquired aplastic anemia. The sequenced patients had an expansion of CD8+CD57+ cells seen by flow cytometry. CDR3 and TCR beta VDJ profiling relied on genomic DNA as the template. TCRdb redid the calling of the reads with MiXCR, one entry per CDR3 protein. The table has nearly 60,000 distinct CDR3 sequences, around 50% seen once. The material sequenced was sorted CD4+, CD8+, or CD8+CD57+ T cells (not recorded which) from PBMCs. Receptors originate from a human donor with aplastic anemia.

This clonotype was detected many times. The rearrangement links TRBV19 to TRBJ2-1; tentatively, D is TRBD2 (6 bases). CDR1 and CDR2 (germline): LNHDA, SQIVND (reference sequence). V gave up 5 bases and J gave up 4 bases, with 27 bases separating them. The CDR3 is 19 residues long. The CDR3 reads CASSAGSIGQDSRYNEQFF. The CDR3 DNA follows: TGTGCCAGTAGTGCGGGGTCTATTGGGCAGGATAGCCGGTACAATGAGCAGTTCTTC.

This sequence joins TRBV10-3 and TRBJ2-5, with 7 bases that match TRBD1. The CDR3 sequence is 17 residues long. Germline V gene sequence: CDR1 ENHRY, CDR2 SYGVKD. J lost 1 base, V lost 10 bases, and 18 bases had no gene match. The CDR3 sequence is CATRRSLVRQGQETQYF. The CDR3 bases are TGTGCCACCAGAAGGTCCCTAGTACGACAGGGCCAAGAGACCCAGTACTTC.

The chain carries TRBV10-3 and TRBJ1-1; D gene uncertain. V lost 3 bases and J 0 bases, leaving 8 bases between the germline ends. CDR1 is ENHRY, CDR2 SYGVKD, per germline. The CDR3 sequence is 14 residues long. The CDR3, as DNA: TGTGCCATCAGTGATCTACAGCTGAACACTGAAGCTTTCTTT. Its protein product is CAISDLQLNTEAFF.

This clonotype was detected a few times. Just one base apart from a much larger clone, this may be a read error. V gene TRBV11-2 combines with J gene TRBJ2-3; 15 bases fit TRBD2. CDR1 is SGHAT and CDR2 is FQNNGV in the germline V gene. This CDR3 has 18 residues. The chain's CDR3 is CASSPGTSGGRSTGTQYF. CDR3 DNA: TGTGCCAGTTCCCCGGGGACTAGCGGGGGGCGGAGCACAGGTACGCAGTATTTT.

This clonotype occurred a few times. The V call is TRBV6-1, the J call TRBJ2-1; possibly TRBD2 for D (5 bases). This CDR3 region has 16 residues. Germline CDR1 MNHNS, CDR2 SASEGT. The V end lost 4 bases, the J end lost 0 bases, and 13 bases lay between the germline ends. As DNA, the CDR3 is TGTGCCAGCAGTGCAAGGGAGTGGAGCTCCTACAATGAGCAGTTCTTC. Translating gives CASSAREWSSYNEQFF.

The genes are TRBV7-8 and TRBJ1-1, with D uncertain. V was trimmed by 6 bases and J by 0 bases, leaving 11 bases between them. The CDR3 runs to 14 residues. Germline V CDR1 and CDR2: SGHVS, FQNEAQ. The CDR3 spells CASSLTSMNTEAFF. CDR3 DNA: TGTGCCAGCAGTTTAACCTCCATGAACACTGAAGCTTTCTTT.

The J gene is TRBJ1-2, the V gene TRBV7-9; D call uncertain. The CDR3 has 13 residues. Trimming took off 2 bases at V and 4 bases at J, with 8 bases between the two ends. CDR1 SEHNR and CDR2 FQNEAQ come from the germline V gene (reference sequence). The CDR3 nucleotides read TGTGCCAGCAGCTTATCGGGGATCTATGGCTACACCTTC. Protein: CASSLSGIYGYTF.

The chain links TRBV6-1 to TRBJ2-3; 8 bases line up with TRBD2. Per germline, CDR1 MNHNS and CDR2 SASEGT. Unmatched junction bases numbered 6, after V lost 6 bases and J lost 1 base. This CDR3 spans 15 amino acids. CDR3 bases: TGTGCCAGCAGCGACGGACTAGCAGGCACAGATACGCAGTATTTT. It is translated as CASSDGLAGTDTQYF.

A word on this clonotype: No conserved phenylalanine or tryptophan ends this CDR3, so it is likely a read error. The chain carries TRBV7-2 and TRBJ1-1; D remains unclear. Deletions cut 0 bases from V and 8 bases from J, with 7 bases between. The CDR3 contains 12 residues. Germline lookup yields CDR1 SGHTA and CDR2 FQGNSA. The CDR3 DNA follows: TGTGCCAGCAGCTTAGCTGGCACCGAAGCTTTCCTT. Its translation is CASSLAGTEAFL.

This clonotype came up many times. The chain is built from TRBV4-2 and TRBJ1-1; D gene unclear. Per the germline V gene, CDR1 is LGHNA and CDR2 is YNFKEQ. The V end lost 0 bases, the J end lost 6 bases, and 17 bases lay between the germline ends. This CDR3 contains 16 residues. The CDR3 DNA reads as TGTGCCAGCAGCCAAGATTACGGGGTTTTGAGCCCTGAAGCTTTCTTT. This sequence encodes CASSQDYGVLSPEAFF.

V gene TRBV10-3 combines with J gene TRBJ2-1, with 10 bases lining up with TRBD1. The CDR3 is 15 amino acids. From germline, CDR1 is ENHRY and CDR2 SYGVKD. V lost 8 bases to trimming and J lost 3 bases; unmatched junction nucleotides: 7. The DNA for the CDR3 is TGTGCCATCGCAGACAGGGGGCCTCTCTACAATGAGCAGTTCTTC. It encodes CAIADRGPLYNEQFF.

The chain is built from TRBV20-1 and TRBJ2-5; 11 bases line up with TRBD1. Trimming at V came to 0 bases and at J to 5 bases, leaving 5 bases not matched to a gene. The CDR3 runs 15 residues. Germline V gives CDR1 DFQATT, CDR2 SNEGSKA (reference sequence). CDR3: CSARDRDRGWETQYF. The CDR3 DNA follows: TGCAGTGCTAGAGATAGGGACAGGGGGTGGGAGACCCAGTACTTC.

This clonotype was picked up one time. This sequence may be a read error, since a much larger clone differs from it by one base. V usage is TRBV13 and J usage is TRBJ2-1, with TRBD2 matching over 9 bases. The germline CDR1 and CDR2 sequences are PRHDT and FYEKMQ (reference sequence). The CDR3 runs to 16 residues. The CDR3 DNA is TGTGCCAGCAGCCAAGATTTCCTAGCGGGGAGGAATGAGCAGTCCTTC. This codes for CASSQDFLAGRNEQSF.

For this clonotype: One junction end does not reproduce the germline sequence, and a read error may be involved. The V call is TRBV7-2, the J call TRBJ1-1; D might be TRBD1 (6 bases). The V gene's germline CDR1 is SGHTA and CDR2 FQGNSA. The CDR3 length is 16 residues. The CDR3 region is CASSVAGVQRNTEAFF. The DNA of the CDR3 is TGTGCCAGCAGCGTAGCAGGGGTTCAGAGGAACACTGAAGCTTTCTTC.

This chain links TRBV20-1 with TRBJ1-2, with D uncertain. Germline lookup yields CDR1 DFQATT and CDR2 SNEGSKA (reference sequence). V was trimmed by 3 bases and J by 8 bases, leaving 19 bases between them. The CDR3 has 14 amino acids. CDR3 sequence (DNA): TGCAGTGCTAGCCCCCCCATCCTTCAGCTCGGCTACACCTTC. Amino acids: CSASPPILQLGYTF.

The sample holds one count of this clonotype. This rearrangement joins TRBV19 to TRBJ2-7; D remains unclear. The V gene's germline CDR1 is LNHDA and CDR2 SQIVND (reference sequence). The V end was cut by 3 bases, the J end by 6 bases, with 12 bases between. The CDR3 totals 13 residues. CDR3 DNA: TGTGCCAGTAGTATCTCGGACGGGCTCGAGCAGTACTTC. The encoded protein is CASSISDGLEQYF.

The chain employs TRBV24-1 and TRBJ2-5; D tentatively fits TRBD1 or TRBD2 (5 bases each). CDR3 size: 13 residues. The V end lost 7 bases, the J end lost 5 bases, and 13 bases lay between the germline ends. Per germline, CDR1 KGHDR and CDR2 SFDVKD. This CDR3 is CATRSGGRETQYF. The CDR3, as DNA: TGTGCCACCAGATCTGGGGGTAGGGAGACCCAGTACTTC.

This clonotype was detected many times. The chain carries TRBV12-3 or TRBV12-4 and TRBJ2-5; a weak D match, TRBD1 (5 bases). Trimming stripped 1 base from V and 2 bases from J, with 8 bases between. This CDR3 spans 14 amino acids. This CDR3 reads CASSLGQKQETQYF. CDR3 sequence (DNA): TGTGCCAGCAGTTTAGGACAGAAACAAGAGACCCAGTACTTC.

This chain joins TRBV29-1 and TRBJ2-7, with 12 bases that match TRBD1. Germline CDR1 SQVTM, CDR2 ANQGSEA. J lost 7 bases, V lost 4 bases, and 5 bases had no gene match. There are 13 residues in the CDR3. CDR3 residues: CSVARDRGREQYF. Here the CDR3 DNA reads TGCAGCGTTGCTAGGGACAGGGGGCGTGAGCAGTACTTC.

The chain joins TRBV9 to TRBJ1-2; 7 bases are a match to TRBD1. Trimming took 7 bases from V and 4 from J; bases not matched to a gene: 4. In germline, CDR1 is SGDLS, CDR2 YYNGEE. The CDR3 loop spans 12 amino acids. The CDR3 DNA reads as TGTGCCAGCCGGGACAGCGGCTATGGCTACACCTTC. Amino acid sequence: CASRDSGYGYTF.

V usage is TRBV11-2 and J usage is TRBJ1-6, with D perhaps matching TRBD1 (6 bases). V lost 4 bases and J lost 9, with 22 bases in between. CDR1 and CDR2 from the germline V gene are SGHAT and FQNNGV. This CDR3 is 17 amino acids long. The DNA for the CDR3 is TGTGCCAGCAGCTATACTACAGGGATGGGGGCCGGTTCACCCCTCCACTTT. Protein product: CASSYTTGMGAGSPLHF.

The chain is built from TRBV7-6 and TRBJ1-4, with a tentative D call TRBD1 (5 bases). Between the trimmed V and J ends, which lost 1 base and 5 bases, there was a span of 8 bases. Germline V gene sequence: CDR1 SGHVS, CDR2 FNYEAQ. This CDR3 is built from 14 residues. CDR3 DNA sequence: TGTGCCAGCAGCTTAGAAGCAGGGAATGAAAAACTGTTTTTT. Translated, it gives CASSLEAGNEKLFF.

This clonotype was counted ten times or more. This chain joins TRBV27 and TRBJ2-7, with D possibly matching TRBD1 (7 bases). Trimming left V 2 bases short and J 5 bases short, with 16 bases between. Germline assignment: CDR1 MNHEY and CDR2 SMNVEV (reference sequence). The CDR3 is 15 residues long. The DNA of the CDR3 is TGTGCCAGCAGTTTAACGCGGGACAGAAGTAACGAGCAGTACTTC. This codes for CASSLTRDRSNEQYF.

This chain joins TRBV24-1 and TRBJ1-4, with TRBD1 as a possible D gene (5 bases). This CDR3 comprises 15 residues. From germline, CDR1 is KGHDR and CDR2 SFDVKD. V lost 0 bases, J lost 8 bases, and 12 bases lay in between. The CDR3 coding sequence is TGTGCCACCAGTGATTTGCTGGGGGGTGTGGAAAAACTGTTTTTT. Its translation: CATSDLLGGVEKLFF.